The T cell receptor (beta chain) under discussion was sequenced for a study of regulatory T cells in long-lasting Graves disease. The time point denotes: newly diagnosed GD, antithyroid drugs for less than 3 months. The TCR library used RNA extracted from PBMCs. American Thyroid Association guidelines were used to diagnose Graves' disease. In this sample, this clonotype turned up a few times. CDR3-region Arm-PCR and iRepertoire HTBI primers produced the TCR beta libraries. TCRdb analysed the multiplex PCR reads with MiXCR anew, one entry per CDR3 protein. The table has hundreds of thousands of distinct CDR3 sequences, about 15% seen once. The same data also went into a second study, on T cells in Graves' hyperthyroidism and ophthalmopathy. From that second work: Hyperthyroidism patients were newly diagnosed, had disease duration under 2 months, and were aged 18 to 65 years.

This specimen consisted of peripheral blood mononuclear cells (PBMCs), obtained at new diagnosis, from a patient treated with antithyroid drugs. This sequence originates from a woman aged 35-65 years with Graves disease.

CDR3 DNA sequence: TGTGCCAGTTCTGTGGGGGTAAACCAAGAGACCCAGTACTTC. It is translated as CASSVGVNQETQYF. The J gene is TRBJ2-5, the V gene TRBV19; D possibly uses TRBD1 or TRBD2 (5 bases each). Trimming shortened V by 8 bases and J by 0 bases, and 13 bases separated the two germline ends. The CDR3 length is 14 residues. Germline-derived CDR1 and CDR2 are LNHDA and SQIVND (reference sequence).